A selection of T cell receptor beta chains follows, all from one sample in a study of low-dose radiotherapy and immunotherapy resistance in tumors. TCRdb re-called the reads through MiXCR, storing one row per CDR3 protein. The sample holds some 39,000 distinct CDR3 sequences, roughly 31% seen once. Sequences were derived from PBMCs, sampled before treatment. These receptors all stem from a male donor with gallbladder cancer. Both conserved end residues are part of each CDR3. The D gene is left open where the match is weak. For some rows the clone size is stated as once, few or many, or as a class when expanded; others skip it.

TGTGCCAGCAGTTTCTTTAGGTGGGGGGCGAACACTGAAGCTTTCTTT | CASSFFRWGANTEAFF | TRBJ1-1 | NA | NA | TRBV28
TGCGCCAGCAGCCACTTCTACGAGCAGTACTTC | CASSHFYEQYF | TRBJ2-7 | once | NA | TRBV10-1
TGTGCCAGCAGTTGGGGGGACAGGGTTCAGAATCAGCCCCAGCATTTT | CASSWGDRVQNQPQHF | TRBJ1-5 | many | TRBD1 | TRBV12-3/TRBV12-4
TGTGCCACCAGTGAAGGGGAGCACACTGAAGCTTTCTTT | CATSEGEHTEAFF | TRBJ1-1 | many | NA | TRBV24-1
TGCGCCAGCAGCCGGACTAGCGGGGGGTTCTACAATGAGCAGTTCTTC | CASSRTSGGFYNEQFF | TRBJ2-1 | many | TRBD2 | TRBV5-1
TGTGCCAGCAGACCCGACAGGGTAGGCTATGGCTACACCTTC | CASRPDRVGYGYTF | TRBJ1-2 | many | TRBD1 | TRBV7-9
TGCAGTGCTGGTCTAGCGGCCCGAGTAGATACGCAGTATTTT | CSAGLAARVDTQYF | TRBJ2-3 | NA | TRBD2 | TRBV20-1
TGTGCCAGCAGCCCCATTTCGGGAGCCTACAATGAGCAGTTCTTC | CASSPISGAYNEQFF | TRBJ2-1 | many | NA | TRBV7-3
TGTGCCAGCAAGGAAGCGCCCTCCTACGAGCAGTACTTC | CASKEAPSYEQYF | TRBJ2-7 | medium-sized | NA | TRBV28
TGTGCCAGCAGCTTAAGGACCTCGGGAGCAGATACGCAGTATTTT | CASSLRTSGADTQYF | TRBJ2-3 | many | NA | TRBV7-9
TGTGCCAGCAGAGAGGATTTTAATTCACCCCTCCACTTT | CASREDFNSPLHF | TRBJ1-6 | NA | NA | TRBV28
TGCAGTGCCAAGGGCGGCAGGGGGAACACTGAAGCTTTCTTT | CSAKGGRGNTEAFF | TRBJ1-1 | many | NA | TRBV20-1
TGTGCCAGCAGCTTACTCCAGGGAAAAGAGACCCAGTACTTC | CASSLLQGKETQYF | TRBJ2-5 | NA | NA | TRBV7-2
TGTGCCAGCAGTTCGCAACCCCCGCGGGAAGAGACCCAGTACTTC | CASSSQPPREETQYF | TRBJ2-5 | many | NA | TRBV28
TGTGCCAGCTCATCTACGGGACAGGGGGCCTACGAGCAGTACTTC | CASSSTGQGAYEQYF | TRBJ2-7 | NA | TRBD1 | TRBV18
TGTGCCAGCAGCCAAGCTCTATACAATGAGCAGTTCTTC | CASSQALYNEQFF | TRBJ2-1 | many | NA | TRBV14
TGTGCCAGCTCACCATGGGACAGGGTATACGAGCAGTACTTC | CASSPWDRVYEQYF | TRBJ2-7 | once | TRBD1 | TRBV18
TGTGCCAGTAGTATAGGGGGTGGAGGCATCGGCGAGCAGTACTTC | CASSIGGGGIGEQYF | TRBJ2-7 | many | NA | TRBV19
TGTGCCAGCAGCTCGACAGGCAATAATTCACCCCTCCACTTT | CASSSTGNNSPLHF | TRBJ1-6 | NA | NA | TRBV7-8
TGTGCCAGCAAACCGGGAGGCCGCGCAGATACGCAGTATTTT | CASKPGGRADTQYF | TRBJ2-3 | many | TRBD2 | TRBV2
TGTGCCATCAGTGAGAGCCTAGCGGCCTACCAAGAGACCCAGTACTTC | CAISESLAAYQETQYF | TRBJ2-5 | many | TRBD2 | TRBV10-3
TGTGCCAGCAGCCCTACGACCGAGCTTAACTATGGCTACACCTTC | CASSPTTELNYGYTF | TRBJ1-2 | many | NA | TRBV7-9
TGTGCCAGCAGGGAGAAGGGACTAGCTATCACAGATACGCAGTATTTT | CASREKGLAITDTQYF | TRBJ2-3 | NA | TRBD2 | TRBV27
TGCGCCAGCAGTGCGACTAGCGGGGGGCATCAAAACACCGGGGAGCTGTTTTTT | CASSATSGGHQNTGELFF | TRBJ2-2 | NA | TRBD2 | TRBV10-2
TGTGCCAGCAGTCCGTCTCGAACCGGGGAGCTGTTTTTT | CASSPSRTGELFF | TRBJ2-2 | many | NA | TRBV12-3/TRBV12-4
TGTGCCAGCAGTACCCGGGACAGGGTGAAAGAGACCCAGTACTTC | CASSTRDRVKETQYF | TRBJ2-5 | NA | TRBD1 | TRBV28
TGCGCCAGCAGCCAAGGGGGGGGGGATCAGCCCCAGCATTTT | CASSQGGGDQPQHF | TRBJ1-5 | many | NA | TRBV4-1
TGTGCCAGCAGGACATCGGGGGGTCAAGGGAATGAGCAGTTCTTC | CASRTSGGQGNEQFF | TRBJ2-1 | many | TRBD2 | TRBV12-3/TRBV12-4
TGTGCCAGCAGCGGATACGGGAGCTCCTACAATGAGCAGTTCTTC | CASSGYGSSYNEQFF | TRBJ2-1 | NA | NA | TRBV9
TGCAGTGCGCCTTATGGCGGGGAGACCCAGTACTTC | CSAPYGGETQYF | TRBJ2-5 | many | NA | TRBV20-1
TGCGCCAGCAGTGAGGGTGGGGTGAGCACAGATACGCAGTATTTT | CASSEGGVSTDTQYF | TRBJ2-3 | many | NA | TRBV10-1
TGTGCCAGCAGCCAAGATTCAGGGGATAATTCACCCCTCCACTTT | CASSQDSGDNSPLHF | TRBJ1-6 | few | NA | TRBV4-2
TGCGCCAGCAGCTTGGCGCTAGCCGGGGAGACCCAGTACTTC | CASSLALAGETQYF | TRBJ2-5 | many | NA | TRBV5-1
TGCGCCAGCAGCTCAACAGCGGGAGGAGATACGCAGTATTTT | CASSSTAGGDTQYF | TRBJ2-3 | many | TRBD2 | TRBV5-1
TGTGCCAGCAGCTTTTGGTCGGGGGGCACCGGGGAGCTGTTTTTT | CASSFWSGGTGELFF | TRBJ2-2 | NA | TRBD2 | TRBV13
TGTGCCAGCACGTGGGGGGGACAGAGGTACGAGCAGTACTTC | CASTWGGQRYEQYF | TRBJ2-7 | NA | NA | TRBV28
TGTGCCAGCACTCGCTCGGACCGGACATATACGCGGTATTTT | CASTRSDRTYTRYF | TRBJ2-3 | NA | NA | TRBV6-2/TRBV6-3
TGCAGTGCTAGAGGGAGCACTAGCGGGGGTTCAAAAAACATTCAGTACTTC | CSARGSTSGGSKNIQYF | TRBJ2-4 | many | TRBD2 | TRBV20-1
TGTGCCAGCAGTGACTCCGCGGGAGGAAGCACAGATACGCAGTATTTT | CASSDSAGGSTDTQYF | TRBJ2-3 | medium-sized | TRBD2 | TRBV6-4
TGTGCCAGCAGTCCTATGGGACAGGGGCTCATCCTCAACTACAATGAGCAGTTCTTC | CASSPMGQGLILNYNEQFF | TRBJ2-1 | many | TRBD1 | TRBV27
TGTGCCAGCAGCGCGCACCCAGGACAGTTCGGGATTGAGCAGTTCTTC | CASSAHPGQFGIEQFF | TRBJ2-1 | NA | NA | TRBV14
TGTGCCAGCAGGACGACAGGGGGCTCGTCCGGCTACACCTTC | CASRTTGGSSGYTF | TRBJ1-2 | many | TRBD1 | TRBV7-9
TGTGCCAGCAGCTCCGGGACAGGGGCGGAGTACGAGCAGTACTTC | CASSSGTGAEYEQYF | TRBJ2-7 | many | TRBD1 | TRBV7-3
TGCGCCAGCAGCTTGGCGGGCTCCTACGAGCAGTACTTC | CASSLAGSYEQYF | TRBJ2-7 | many | NA | TRBV5-1
TGTGCCAGCAGTTCACCGGGACAGGGGCTAGCCAAAAACATTCAGTACTTC | CASSSPGQGLAKNIQYF | TRBJ2-4 | many | TRBD1 | TRBV28